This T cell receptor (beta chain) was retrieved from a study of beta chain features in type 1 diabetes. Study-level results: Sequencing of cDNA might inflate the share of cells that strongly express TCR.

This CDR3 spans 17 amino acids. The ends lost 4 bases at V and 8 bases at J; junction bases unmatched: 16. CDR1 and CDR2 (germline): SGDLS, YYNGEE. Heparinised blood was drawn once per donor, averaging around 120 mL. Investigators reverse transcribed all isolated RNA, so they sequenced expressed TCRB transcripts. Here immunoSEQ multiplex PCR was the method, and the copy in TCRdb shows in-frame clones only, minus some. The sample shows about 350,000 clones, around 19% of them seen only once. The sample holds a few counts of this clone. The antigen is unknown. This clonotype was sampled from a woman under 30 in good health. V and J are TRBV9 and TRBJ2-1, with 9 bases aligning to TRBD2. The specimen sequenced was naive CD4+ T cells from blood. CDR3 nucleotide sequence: TGTGCCAGCAGCCTCCGGGGTTGGCGGGAGGGCCAAGATGAGCAGTTCTTC. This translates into CASSLRGWREGQDEQFF.